This entry lists 30 T cell receptor beta chains sequenced from one sample in a study of blood T cell repertoires in COVID-19. The protocol was immunoSEQ multiplex PCR, while the TCRdb copy is restricted to in-frame clones and leaves out a portion. The data show about 200,000 clones, 84% seen once. Material: peripheral blood. These receptors all stem from a human donor in a cohort sampled during active COVID-19.

The V call is TRBV9, the J call TRBJ2-7; D is perhaps TRBD2 (5 bases). CDR1 and CDR2 from the germline V gene are SGDLS and YYNGEE. The CDR3 is made up of 13 amino acids. V gave up 0 bases and J gave up 7 bases, with 11 bases separating them. The chain's CDR3 is CASSVVSGTEQYF. The CDR3 DNA follows: TGTGCCAGCAGCGTAGTGAGCGGTACGGAGCAGTACTTC.

Remarks on this clone: Other DNA sequences from this sample encode an identical CDR3 as well. The chain uses TRBV6-2 or TRBV6-3 and TRBJ1-1, with 8 bases fitting TRBD1. Germline V gene data show CDR1 as MNHEY and CDR2 as SVGEGT. The CDR3 spans 14 residues. Germline trimming cut 0 bases from V and 4 bases from J; bases unmatched to any gene: 1. CDR3 sequence (DNA): TGTGCCAGCAGTTACTCCACAGGGGGCACTGAAGCTTTCTTT. Residues: CASSYSTGGTEAFF.

This chain connects TRBV28 to TRBJ1-1; D is unresolved. Germline V gene sequence: CDR1 MDHEN, CDR2 SYDVKM. Trimming pared 5 bases from V and 4 bases from J, leaving 14 bases between. There are 14 residues in the CDR3. DNA of the CDR3: TGTGCCAGCAGTGGGTACAGTCGGTTCACTGAAGCTTTCTTT. Its translation is CASSGYSRFTEAFF.

The chain joins TRBV5-1 to TRBJ2-3; maybe TRBD1 (5 bases). V lost 0 bases, J lost 6 bases, and 8 bases lay in between. Germline CDR1 reads SGHRS; CDR2 reads YFSETQ. The length of the CDR3 is 13 residues. The CDR3 DNA reads as TGCGCCAGCAGCTTGGGGGGCCTGGATACGCAGTATTTT. This codes for CASSLGGLDTQYF.

The rearrangement links TRBV7-9 to TRBJ2-5; TRBD1 agrees at 7 bases. The CDR3 totals 17 residues. Germline-derived CDR1 and CDR2 are SEHNR and FQNEAQ (reference sequence). The V gene end was trimmed by 8 bases and the J gene end by 0 bases; junction bases not matched to a gene: 15. The CDR3 is CASGSVLMRGHQETQYF. The CDR3 nucleotides are TGTGCCAGCGGTTCAGTCCTTATGAGGGGGCACCAAGAGACCCAGTACTTC. Combining the CDR3 with reference TRBV7-9 and TRBJ2-5 gives the whole variable domain DTGVSQNPRHKITKRGQNVTFRCDPISEHNRLYWYRQTLGQGPEFLTYFQNEAQLEKSRLLSDRFSAERPKGSFSTLEIQRTEQGDSAMYLCASGSVLMRGHQETQYFGPGTRLLVL.

This clone has a single count. This chain joins TRBV28 and TRBJ1-3; D remains unclear. Per the germline V gene, CDR1 is MDHEN and CDR2 is SYDVKM. V lost 3 bases, J lost 4 bases, and 7 bases lay in between. The CDR3 consists of 13 residues. In DNA, the CDR3 is TGTGCCAGCAGTTTTAACAGAGGAAACACCATATATTTT. It translates to CASSFNRGNTIYF.

This rearrangement joins TRBV6-5 to TRBJ2-3, with 8 bases fitting TRBD1. Losses at the gene ends were 5 bases for V and 1 base for J; bases not matched to a gene: 5. Germline V CDR1 and CDR2: MNHEY, SVGAGI. The CDR3 loop spans 15 amino acids. This CDR3 is CASSKPTGGTDTQYF. The DNA for the CDR3 is TGTGCCAGCAGTAAGCCGACAGGGGGCACAGATACGCAGTATTTT.

The genes are TRBV11-3 and TRBJ2-3, with D perhaps TRBD2 (6 bases). The germline V and J ends were trimmed by 5 bases and 2 bases, with 8 bases remaining between them. CDR3 length equals 13 residues. In germline, CDR1 is SGHNT, CDR2 YENEEA. CDR3 in amino acids: CASSSGSTDTQYF. CDR3 DNA sequence: TGTGCCAGCAGCAGCGGGTCCACAGATACGCAGTATTTT.

This clone was seen more than once but under ten times. V usage is TRBV7-2 and J usage is TRBJ1-6; D is undetermined. V lost 1 base and J lost 0, with 7 bases in between. This CDR3 is built from 16 residues. Germline CDR1 SGHTA, CDR2 FQGNSA. The DNA for the CDR3 is TGTGCCAGCAGCTTAGACTGGAGCTCCTATAATTCACCCCTCCACTTT. Encoded protein: CASSLDWSSYNSPLHF.

J is TRBJ2-7 and V is TRBV5-4; TRBD1 agrees at 8 bases. The V gene end was trimmed by 4 bases and the J gene end by 4 bases; junction bases not matched to a gene: 7. Looked up from germline, CDR1 is SGHNT and CDR2 is YYREEE (reference sequence). The CDR3 covers 14 residues. CDR3 bases: TGTGCCAGCAGCACCGGGACAGGACGGTACGAGCAGTACTTC. Translating it yields CASSTGTGRYEQYF.

The chain uses TRBV30 and TRBJ1-6; D is ambiguous. With 3 bases removed from V and 3 bases from J, the gap between germline ends came to 9 bases. CDR1 GTSNPN and CDR2 SVGIG come from the germline V gene (reference sequence). This CDR3 is 14 amino acids long. The CDR3 sequence is CAWRSQYYNSPLHF. The CDR3 nucleotides are TGTGCCTGGAGGTCTCAGTACTATAATTCACCCCTCCACTTT. The full variable domain, with the rest looked up from reference TRBV30 and TRBJ1-6, is SQTIHQWPATLVQPVGSPLSLECTVEGTSNPNLYWYRQAAGRGLQLLFYSVGIGQISSEVPQNLSASRPQDRQFILSSKKLLLSDSGFYLCAWRSQYYNSPLHFGNGTRLTVT.

The gene calls are TRBV5-1 and TRBJ2-5, with 7 bases fitting TRBD2. J gave up 3 bases and V 4 bases, and 9 bases lay outside the gene matches. There are 15 residues in the CDR3. Germline CDR1 is SGHRS and CDR2 is YFSETQ. The CDR3, as DNA: TGCGCCAGCAGCCCGCCGAAAGGGACTAAAGAGACCCAGTACTTC. This gives the protein CASSPPKGTKETQYF.

This chain connects TRBV5-1 to TRBJ1-5; a possible D gene is TRBD1 (5 bases). Trimming took off 0 bases at V and 3 bases at J, with 10 bases between the two ends. Germline assignment: CDR1 SGHRS and CDR2 YFSETQ. This CDR3 is 15 amino acids long. CDR3 bases: TGCGCCAGCAGCTTGGGGGGCATTGACAATCAGCCCCAGCATTTT. This encodes CASSLGGIDNQPQHF.

The chain links TRBV10-3 to TRBJ2-1; 8 bases agree with TRBD2. J gave up 2 bases and V 7 bases, and 4 bases lay outside the gene matches. The CDR3 totals 14 residues. Germline V gene lookup returns CDR1 ENHRY and CDR2 SYGVKD. The CDR3 reads CAIKGREAYNEQFF. The CDR3 coding sequence is TGTGCCATCAAAGGGCGGGAGGCCTACAATGAGCAGTTCTTC.

CDR3: CASSFRIGVENTEAFF. The CDR3 DNA follows: TGTGCCAGCAGCTTCCGTATAGGGGTTGAGAACACTGAAGCTTTCTTT. J is TRBJ1-1 and V is TRBV7-8; a weak D match, TRBD1 (5 bases). Trimming stripped 3 bases from V and 1 base from J, with 15 bases between. Looked up from germline, CDR1 is SGHVS and CDR2 is FQNEAQ. The CDR3 has 16 amino acids.

The chain uses TRBV7-9 and TRBJ1-4; no definite D call. Trimming took 5 bases from V and 5 from J, leaving 12 bases between them. The germline V gene has CDR1 SEHNR and CDR2 FQNEAQ (reference sequence). The CDR3 totals 14 residues. The CDR3 DNA is TGTGCCAGCAGCCTCGACACGATGAATGAAAAACTGTTTTTT. This codes for CASSLDTMNEKLFF. The full variable domain, rest sourced from reference TRBV7-9 and TRBJ1-4, is DTGVSQNPRHKITKRGQNVTFRCDPISEHNRLYWYRQTLGQGPEFLTYFQNEAQLEKSRLLSDRFSAERPKGSFSTLEIQRTEQGDSAMYLCASSLDTMNEKLFFGSGTQLSVL.

The rearrangement links TRBV5-1 to TRBJ2-3; tentatively, D is TRBD1 (5 bases). The length of the CDR3 is 15 residues. Germline assignment: CDR1 SGHRS and CDR2 YFSETQ. V was pared by 4 bases and J by 4 bases, with 16 bases between. CDR3 sequence: CASSRGLDLADTQYF. DNA for the CDR3: TGCGCCAGCAGCAGGGGTCTAGACCTGGCAGATACGCAGTATTTT.

V is TRBV7-2 and J is TRBJ2-2; TRBD2 aligns across 13 bases. There are 18 residues in the CDR3. V lost 4 bases, J lost 7 bases, and 12 bases stayed unmatched. Germline values: CDR1 SGHTA, CDR2 FQGNSA. The CDR3 bases are TGTGCCAGCAGCTCCCTCGGACTAGCGGGAGAGATGGGCGGGGAGCTGTTTTTT. It codes for CASSSLGLAGEMGGELFF.

This chain joins TRBV3-1 (or the pseudogene TRBV3-2) and TRBJ1-1; a weak D match, TRBD1 (6 bases). The V and J ends lost 6 bases and 10 bases respectively, with 27 bases between them. Germline CDR1 and CDR2: LGHDT and YNNKEL (reference sequence). The length of the CDR3 is 16 residues. The CDR3 coding sequence is TGTGCCAGCAGACCCTACGACAGGAATCGTGGGGCGAGAGCTTTCTTT. Amino acids: CASRPYDRNRGARAFF.

In this sample, this clone turned up once. The CDR3 protein is CASSFTRPGNTIYF. The CDR3 coding sequence is TGTGCCAGCAGCTTCACTAGGCCTGGAAACACCATATATTTT. V usage is TRBV7-2 and J usage is TRBJ1-3, with no clear D. V lost 3 bases and J 2 bases, leaving 8 bases between the germline ends. CDR1 and CDR2 (germline): SGHTA, FQGNSA. The CDR3 sequence is 14 residues long.

V usage is TRBV27 and J usage is TRBJ1-2, with D unclear. Per germline, CDR1 MNHEY and CDR2 SMNVEV (reference sequence). The V end lost 0 bases, the J end lost 2 bases, and 10 bases lay between the germline ends. The CDR3 consists of 15 residues. The CDR3 here is CASSLSWLTNYGYTF. The CDR3 DNA sequence: TGTGCCAGCAGTTTATCGTGGCTGACAAACTATGGCTACACCTTC.

This rearrangement joins TRBV4-1 to TRBJ2-3; 8 nucleotides match TRBD1. The length of the CDR3 is 17 residues. V shed 2 bases, J shed 4 bases, and the junction held 11 bases outside the gene matches. From germline, CDR1 is MGHRA and CDR2 YSYEKL. The CDR3 sequence is CASSQPSGQVIADTQYF. The CDR3 DNA reads as TGCGCCAGCAGCCAACCGTCGGGACAGGTTATCGCAGATACGCAGTATTTT.

The chain links TRBV10-3 to TRBJ2-7; TRBD2 matches 9 bases. The germline gives CDR1 ENHRY, CDR2 SYGVKD. The length of the CDR3 is 16 residues. V trimming: 2 bases; J trimming: 2 bases; junction bases outside the gene matches: 7. CDR3 in DNA: TGTGCCATCAGTGAGCTAGCGGGGAAATCGACCTACGAGCAGTACTTC. Its translation: CAISELAGKSTYEQYF.

J is TRBJ1-4 and V is TRBV5-1, with 7 bases aligning to TRBD1. This CDR3 contains 16 residues. Trimming at V came to 3 bases and at J to 5 bases, leaving 10 bases not matched to a gene. The germline V gene has CDR1 SGHRS and CDR2 YFSETQ. Written as DNA, the CDR3 is TGCGCCAGCAGCTGGGGGACAGACTTCTTAAATGAAAAACTGTTTTTT. The encoded protein is CASSWGTDFLNEKLFF.

The V and J genes are TRBV9 and TRBJ2-1; TRBD2 matches 13 bases. Trimming cost V 3 bases and J 5 bases; bases outside gene matches: 5. Germline assignment: CDR1 SGDLS and CDR2 YYNGEE. This CDR3 contains 16 residues. CDR3 in DNA: TGTGCCAGCAGCGCTCCGGGACTAGCGGGGAACAATGAGCAGTTCTTC. Amino acids: CASSAPGLAGNNEQFF.

This rearrangement joins TRBV28 to TRBJ2-1, with D possibly TRBD1 on 7 matching bases. The V end was cut by 5 bases, the J end by 5 bases, with 19 bases between. This CDR3 is 16 amino acids long. Germline assignment: CDR1 MDHEN and CDR2 SYDVKM. The CDR3 sequence: CASSIITRRGDNEQFF. As DNA, the CDR3 is TGTGCCAGCAGTATAATTACCCGCAGGGGGGACAATGAGCAGTTCTTC.

The chain combines TRBV28 with TRBJ2-6, with D possibly matching TRBD1 (6 bases). The CDR3 covers 13 residues. The germline CDR1 and CDR2 sequences are MDHEN and SYDVKM. V was clipped by 6 bases and J by 9 bases, with 12 bases between them. CDR3 residues: CASRLQGYNVLTF. CDR3 DNA sequence: TGTGCCAGCAGGCTACAGGGTTACAACGTCCTGACTTTC. Filled out from reference TRBV28 and TRBJ2-6, the complete variable domain reads DVKVTQSSRYLVKRTGEKVFLECVQDMDHENMFWYRQDPGLGLRLIYFSYDVKMKEKGDIPEGYSVSREKKERFSLILESASTNQTSMYLCASRLQGYNVLTFGAGSRLTVL.

This rearrangement joins TRBV6-5 to TRBJ2-1; a possible D gene is TRBD2 (6 bases). V shed 2 bases and J shed 6 bases, with 11 bases lying between them. The CDR3 sequence is 14 residues long. Germline CDR1 reads MNHEY; CDR2 reads SVGAGI. For the CDR3, the DNA is TGTGCCAGCAGTTACGAAACTAGCTCCAATGAGCAGTTCTTC. It translates to CASSYETSSNEQFF.

The chain recombines TRBV28 with TRBJ1-6, with a tentative D call TRBD1 (6 bases). Germline CDR1 MDHEN, CDR2 SYDVKM. Trimming stripped 6 bases from V and 3 bases from J, with 9 bases between. CDR3 length: 14 residues. Written as DNA, the CDR3 is TGTGCCAGCAGGACGGACAGCTATAATTCACCCCTCCACTTT. This codes for CASRTDSYNSPLHF.

This clone has just one count. V and J are TRBV29-1 and TRBJ2-7; D may be TRBD1 (7 bases). The CDR3 totals 13 residues. CDR1 SQVTM and CDR2 ANQGSEA come from the germline V gene. The V end lost 4 bases, the J end lost 0 bases, and 10 bases lay between the germline ends. The CDR3 loop reads CSVGGDSSYEQYF. In nucleotides, the CDR3 is TGCAGCGTTGGGGGGGACAGCTCCTACGAGCAGTACTTC.